The 21 T cell receptor beta chains below all came from one sample that was sequenced in a study of tumor-infiltrating lymphocytes in primary liver carcinoma. Between roughly 18 and 30 mg of unsorted bulk tissue served as the source from which RNA and DNA were co-extracted. Starting from 500 ng of total RNA, TCR beta cDNA was produced with a primer in the constant region. Slightly modified ARM-PCR with three nested multiplex PCR rounds yielded TCR beta libraries. Primers for the first two PCR rounds were TRBV1-TRBV30 forward primers and a C-beta reverse primer (approximately 10 cycles per round). TCRdb fed the multiplex PCR reads into MiXCR, producing one record per CDR3 protein. The sample has about 78,000 distinct CDR3 sequences, 65% to 75% seen once. The sequencing input was liver tumor tissue from sampling region 4. This sample's subset: tumor region T4, right-lateral pole. The receptors stem from a woman aged 55-69 years with primary liver carcinoma and hepatitis B virus infection.

Worth noting for this clonotype: Since no conserved phenylalanine or tryptophan closes the CDR3, a read error is the likely cause. Because the CDR3's place on the DNA is in doubt, the DNA is left out and the CDR3 is given as listed by TCRdb. The chain is built from TRBV11-2 and TRBJ2-5; the table's D gene call, TRBD1, was not cross checked with the DNA. A total of 13 residues make up the CDR3, ends included. CDR1 is SGHAT, CDR2 FQNNGV, per germline. The chain's CDR3 is CASSLDTGDREYL.

As concerns this clonotype: Given the absence of the conserved phenylalanine or tryptophan at the CDR3 end, a read error is likely. The V gene is TRBV6-5, the J gene TRBJ1-2, with D perhaps TRBD1 (5 bases). Germline loops: CDR1 MNHEY, CDR2 SVGAGI. The CDR3 is 17 residues long. The CDR3 reads CASKTWGSRASGYGYTS. In DNA form, the CDR3 reads TGCGCCAGTAAAACATGGGGGAGTAGGGCATCGGGGTATGGCTACACCTCC.

In regard to this clonotype: Being one base from a much bigger clone, this may be a read error. The chain couples TRBV7-3 to TRBJ2-1, with 9 bases aligning to TRBD2. This CDR3 is 15 amino acids long. CDR1 is SGHTA and CDR2 is FQGTGA in the germline V gene. CDR3 sequence: CAGSSSSGNYNEQFF. DNA for the CDR3: TGTGCCGGCAGCTCCTCTAGCGGGAACTACAATGAGCAGTTCTTC.

As concerns this clonotype: An end of the junction does not agree with germline; a read error may underlie this. The chain uses TRBV11-3 and TRBJ2-1; 7 bases line up with TRBD2. CDR1 is SGHNT, CDR2 YENEEA, per germline. The CDR3 runs to 17 residues. CDR3: CANSSREARTMGNEQLF. As DNA, the CDR3 is TGTGCCAACAGCTCCCGGGAGGCGCGGACCATGGGCAATGAGCAGCTCTTC.

With respect to this clonotype: A much larger clone sits a single nucleotide away, making a read error possible. The V and J genes are TRBV28 and TRBJ2-5; the match to TRBD2 covers 13 bases. This CDR3 contains 15 residues. From germline, CDR1 is MDHEN and CDR2 SYDVKM. The CDR3 region is CASSKGLAGAETQNF. In DNA form, the CDR3 reads TGTGCCAGCAGTAAAGGACTAGCGGGGGCAGAGACCCAGAACTTC.

Of note for this clonotype: This is likely a read error, given that the CDR3 carries no conserved phenylalanine or tryptophan at its end. This chain uses TRBV11-3 with TRBJ2-7; 7 bases line up with TRBD1. The V gene's germline CDR1 is SGHNT and CDR2 YENEEA. Trimming took 4 bases from V and 3 from J; bases not matched to a gene: 9. CDR3 length: 15 amino acids. The CDR3 sequence is CASSSGTEGNYEQYL. CDR3 DNA sequence: TGTGCCAGCAGCTCCGGGACAGAGGGCAACTACGAGCAGTACCTC.

This clonotype was recorded only once. The junction differs from germline at one of its ends, possibly a read error. This chain links TRBV29-1 with TRBJ1-1, with D maybe TRBD1 (5 bases). Per the germline V gene, CDR1 is SQVTM and CDR2 is ANQGSEA. The CDR3 runs 14 residues. The CDR3 DNA follows: TGCGGCGTTACCCGCAGGGCCACGGGCACTGGAGCTTTCTTT. It yields the protein CGVTRRATGTGAFF.

Details on this clonotype: The CDR3 does not end in the conserved phenylalanine or tryptophan, so this is likely a read error. The chain carries TRBV20-1 and TRBJ1-4; D gene ambiguous. Germline assignment: CDR1 DFQATT and CDR2 SNEGSKA (reference sequence). The CDR3 length is 14 residues. The germline V and J ends were trimmed by 6 bases and 11 bases, with 22 bases remaining between them. CDR3 bases: TGCAGTGCCCCACAGAGCGGACCAGTGACGAAACTGTTTGTT. It translates to CSAPQSGPVTKLFV.

This clonotype was seen just once. This chain uses TRBV4-2 with TRBJ2-4; 12 nucleotides match TRBD2. The ends lost 0 bases at V and 6 bases at J; junction bases unmatched: 15. The CDR3 length is 20 residues. Looked up from germline, CDR1 is LGHNA and CDR2 is YNFKEQ. CDR3 in amino acids: CASSQEFPSGRVGPGNIQYF. In DNA form, the CDR3 reads TGTGCCAGCAGCCAAGAGTTCCCTAGCGGGAGGGTAGGTCCAGGAAACATTCAGTACTTC.

In regard to this clonotype: An end of the junction differs from the germline gene, which may be a read error. CDR3 sequence (DNA): TGTGCCAGCAGGAGTCCGACTAACGGGAACACCGGGGAGCTGTTATTT. This gives the protein CASRSPTNGNTGELLF. This sequence joins TRBV12-3 or TRBV12-4 and TRBJ2-2; perhaps TRBD2 as D (5 bases). CDR3 length equals 16 residues.

This clonotype was counted a few times. This could be a read error, since a much larger clone is one nucleotide away. The DNA of the CDR3 is TGTGCCATCAGTGAGCAGGGCGTCTATGGCTACACCTTC. Its translation: CAISEQGVYGYTF. J is TRBJ1-2 and V is TRBV10-3; D may be TRBD1 (5 bases). There are 13 residues in the CDR3. The V gene lost 2 bases and the J gene lost 4 bases, with 8 bases spanning the gap. Germline CDR1 ENHRY, CDR2 SYGVKD.

There are a few counts of this clonotype. Mismatch with germline at one junction end may stem from a read error. V and J are TRBV25-1 and TRBJ2-1; perhaps D is TRBD1 or TRBD2 (5 bases each). The CDR3 sequence is 14 residues long. The germline V gene has CDR1 MGHDK and CDR2 SYGVNS. The CDR3 coding sequence is TGTGTCAGCAGTGACCGAGGGGAAGTGGTTGAGCAGTTCTTC. This gives the protein CVSSDRGEVVEQFF.

This clonotype came up once. The V and J genes are TRBV11-3 and TRBJ1-1; the D is unclear. This CDR3 spans 16 amino acids. V gave up 5 bases and J gave up 2 bases, with 18 bases separating them. Germline values: CDR1 SGHNT, CDR2 YENEEA. CDR3 region: CASSLVGESRNTEAFF. CDR3 in DNA: TGTGCCAGCAGCCTAGTCGGGGAATCCCGTAACACTGAAGCTTTCTTT.

The rearrangement joins TRBV29-1 to TRBJ2-5; D is perhaps TRBD1 or TRBD2 (5 bases each). The V end was cut by 6 bases, the J end by 5 bases, with 19 bases between. The CDR3 contains 14 residues. From germline, CDR1 is SQVTM and CDR2 ANQGSEA. CDR3 region: CSVTPWGLQETQYF. CDR3 coding DNA: TGCAGCGTGACCCCATGGGGGTTGCAGGAGACCCAGTACTTC. The complete variable domain, with remaining parts taken from reference TRBV29-1 and TRBJ2-5, reads SAVISQKPSRDICQRGTSLTIQCQVDSQVTMMFWYRQQPGQSLTLIATANQGSEATYESGFVIDKFPISRPNLTFSTLTVSNMSPEDSSIYLCSVTPWGLQETQYFGPGTRLLVL.

The chain recombines TRBV20-1 with TRBJ2-2; 8 bases fit TRBD2. The CDR3 consists of 17 residues. The germline CDR1 and CDR2 sequences are DFQATT and SNEGSKA (reference sequence). Trimming at V came to 0 bases and at J to 7 bases, leaving 13 bases not matched to a gene. The CDR3, as DNA: TGCAGTGCTAGAGATCCGACTAGCGTGAGTCTGGGCGGGGAGCTGTTTTTT. It encodes CSARDPTSVSLGGELFF.

With respect to this clonotype: At one of its ends the junction is not consistent with the germline gene, which may arise from a read error. V and J are TRBV6-5 and TRBJ2-1, with D possibly being TRBD1 (6 bases). The CDR3 has 16 residues. The germline V gene encodes CDR1 MNHEY and CDR2 SVGAGI. The CDR3, as DNA: TGTGCCAGCAGTGCTGCAGGGGTTTATTCCTACATTGAGCAGTTCTTC. Translated: CASSAAGVYSYIEQFF.

About this clonotype: One end of the junction varies from germline; a read error may be responsible. This sequence joins TRBV11-3 and TRBJ2-1; D is possibly TRBD2 (6 bases). CDR1 SGHNT and CDR2 YENEEA come from the germline V gene. The CDR3 runs to 15 residues. The CDR3 sequence is CASGLGTCGKLEQFF. The CDR3 DNA reads as TGTGCCAGCGGCTTAGGAACATGCGGGAAGCTTGAGCAGTTCTTC.

A note on this clonotype: This CDR3 fails to terminate in the conserved phenylalanine or tryptophan, so it likely reflects a read error. This sequence joins TRBV11-1 and TRBJ1-1; D gene unclear. There are 16 residues in the CDR3. Germline V lookup: CDR1 SGHAT, CDR2 FQDESV (reference sequence). The CDR3 loop reads CAGSLVGEYRNTEAFC. The CDR3 DNA is TGTGCCGGCAGCTTAGTCGGGGAATACAGGAACACTGAAGCTTTCTGT.

Turning to this clonotype: Sequence at one end of the junction differs from germline and may be a read error. V and J are TRBV6-1 and TRBJ1-3; D gene ambiguous. CDR1 and CDR2 (germline): MNHNS, SASEGT. The CDR3 spans 15 residues. The CDR3 nucleotides read TGTGCCAGCAGGGTCGGTGTGATCTCTGGAACCACCATATATTTT. It encodes CASRVGVISGTTIYF.

This chain connects TRBV11-2 to TRBJ2-3; 8 bases match TRBD2. The CDR3 contains 15 residues. V lost 6 bases and J lost 8; bases outside the gene matches: 13. The germline gives CDR1 SGHAT, CDR2 FQNNGV. CDR3 sequence (DNA): TGTGCCAGCAGTCCTGGGCTAGCGGGCCCAGGTACGCAGTATTTT. Residues: CASSPGLAGPGTQYF.

This clonotype appeared a single time. In this CDR3 the conserved last residue, phenylalanine or tryptophan, is missing, so a read error is likely. The CDR3 DNA reads as TGTGCCATCGGCAGGAGACTAGCGGGAGGGCCGGGGGATGAGCAGTTCATC. Translating it yields CAIGRRLAGGPGDEQFI. The rearrangement joins TRBV11-2 to TRBJ2-1; 14 bases fit TRBD2. This CDR3 is built from 17 residues. Germline V gene lookup returns CDR1 SGHAT and CDR2 FQNNGV. Losses at the gene ends were 10 bases for V and 8 bases for J; bases not matched to a gene: 16.